This passage covers 32 T cell receptor beta chains from one sample sequenced in a study of PD-1 blockade in classical Hodgkin lymphoma. Sequencing used immunoSEQ multiplex PCR; TCRdb keeps in-frame clones, though not all of them. This table has about 27,000 clones, around 90% appearing once. All patients relapsed after autologous stem cell transplantation, and brentuximab vedotin exposure varied. CD8+ T cell isolation from thawed PBMCs was performed by magnetic negative selection. Material: CD8+ T cells from blood, obtained at baseline. The source is a human donor with classical Hodgkin lymphoma.

The chain has TRBV9 and TRBJ2-7; the match to TRBD2 covers 7 bases. The CDR3 runs 14 residues. V lost 4 bases and J lost 6; bases outside the gene matches: 10. Germline V CDR1 and CDR2: SGDLS, YYNGEE. CDR3 in DNA: TGTGCCAGCAGCTCTCGGGACTTAGCGGGCGAGCAGTACTTC. It codes for CASSSRDLAGEQYF.

The rearrangement links TRBV19 to TRBJ2-7, with unresolved D. The germline CDR1 and CDR2 sequences are LNHDA and SQIVND (reference sequence). Trimming left V 3 bases short and J 1 base short, with 7 bases between. The length of the CDR3 is 13 residues. The CDR3 protein is CASSIFVSYEQYF. The CDR3 DNA reads TGTGCCAGTAGTATCTTCGTATCCTACGAGCAGTACTTC. Drawing the rest from reference TRBV19 and TRBJ2-7, the complete variable domain is DGGITQSPKYLFRKEGQNVTLSCEQNLNHDAMYWYRQDPGQGLRLIYYSQIVNDFQKGDIAEGYSVSREKKESFPLTVTSAQKNPTAFYLCASSIFVSYEQYFGPGTRLTVT.

The chain uses TRBV9 and TRBJ1-1; perhaps TRBD1 as D (6 bases). Germline-derived CDR1 and CDR2 are SGDLS and YYNGEE. The length of the CDR3 is 14 residues. The V end was cut by 0 bases, the J end by 1 base, with 7 bases between. The CDR3: CASSVVGGNTEAFF. The CDR3 region has the DNA TGTGCCAGCAGCGTAGTAGGGGGGAACACTGAAGCTTTCTTT.

The chain combines TRBV7-8 with TRBJ2-5, with TRBD2 matching over 14 bases. The CDR3 has 18 amino acids. V lost 5 bases and J lost 5; bases outside the gene matches: 13. Looked up from germline, CDR1 is SGHVS and CDR2 is FQNEAQ. The CDR3 sequence: CASSQIPGLAGEEETQYF. CDR3 DNA: TGTGCCAGCAGCCAGATTCCGGGACTAGCGGGAGAGGAGGAGACCCAGTACTTC.

This clone was found a few times. The chain is built from TRBV27 and TRBJ1-5; D is uncertain. The CDR3 sequence is 15 residues long. CDR1 MNHEY and CDR2 SMNVEV come from the germline V gene (reference sequence). V was pared by 5 bases and J by 2 bases, with 13 bases between. The CDR3 DNA reads TGTGCCAGCAGTCCCGTAGGGATAGGCAATCAGCCCCAGCATTTT. This sequence encodes CASSPVGIGNQPQHF.

Here the CDR3 DNA reads TGTGCCAGCAGTTTATTGGGTCCCGGGGAGCTGTTTTTT. This translates into CASSLLGPGELFF. The chain links TRBV27 to TRBJ2-2; D is uncertain. CDR3 length: 13 amino acids. The germline V and J ends were trimmed by 1 base and 6 bases, with 6 bases remaining between them. CDR1 MNHEY and CDR2 SMNVEV come from the germline V gene (reference sequence).

The genes are TRBV27 and TRBJ2-7, with TRBD2 matching 7 bases. Germline V gene data show CDR1 as MNHEY and CDR2 as SMNVEV (reference sequence). V gave up 8 bases and J gave up 0 bases; unmatched junction bases: 10. The CDR3 runs 15 residues. CDR3 bases: TGTGCCAGCGGCGAAGCTAGCGGTATCTCCTACGAGCAGTACTTC. This codes for CASGEASGISYEQYF.

V is TRBV4-2 and J is TRBJ2-2; the D is unclear. CDR1 and CDR2 (germline): LGHNA, YNFKEQ. The CDR3 is 14 amino acids. Trimming took off 2 bases at V and 7 bases at J, with 11 bases between the two ends. CDR3 sequence reads: CASSQTRGDGELFF. Written as DNA, the CDR3 is TGTGCCAGCAGCCAAACCCGAGGTGACGGGGAGCTGTTTTTT.

The V gene is TRBV7-9, the J gene TRBJ2-1, with D perhaps being TRBD1 or TRBD2 (5 bases each). The CDR3 covers 14 residues. Looked up from germline, CDR1 is SEHNR and CDR2 is FQNEAQ (reference sequence). With 4 bases removed from V and 10 bases from J, the gap between germline ends came to 17 bases. As DNA, the CDR3 is TGTGCCAGCAGCTCGGGACCCAGGCTCAAGGAGCAGTTCTTC. This codes for CASSSGPRLKEQFF.

This clone was recorded only once. The chain couples TRBV19 to TRBJ2-5; maybe TRBD1 (5 bases). The CDR3 totals 15 residues. Between the trimmed V and J ends, which lost 7 bases and 2 bases, there was a span of 17 bases. CDR1 and CDR2 from the germline V gene are LNHDA and SQIVND (reference sequence). The CDR3 reads CASNLERREQETQYF. In DNA, the CDR3 is TGTGCCAGTAACCTAGAGCGCAGGGAACAAGAGACCCAGTACTTC.

This chain connects TRBV4-1 to TRBJ1-1; D might be TRBD1 (6 bases). The CDR3 has 15 amino acids. Germline CDR1 reads MGHRA; CDR2 reads YSYEKL. Trimming removed 5 bases at V and 5 bases at J, with 18 bases between. In DNA, the CDR3 is TGCGCCAGCAGCGACAGCTTTACAGGGTCGACTGAAGCTTTCTTT. As protein: CASSDSFTGSTEAFF.

J is TRBJ2-1 and V is TRBV27; 12 bases line up with TRBD2. The CDR3 runs to 17 residues. Germline V gives CDR1 MNHEY, CDR2 SMNVEV (reference sequence). Trimming removed 5 bases from V and 0 bases from J; junction bases left unmatched: 5. CDR3 sequence reads: CASSGMTSGSSYNEQFF. The CDR3 coding sequence is TGTGCCAGCAGTGGGATGACTAGCGGGAGCTCCTACAATGAGCAGTTCTTC.

The chain joins TRBV10-3 to TRBJ2-7; 8 positions agree with TRBD1. CDR1 is ENHRY, CDR2 SYGVKD, per germline. J was trimmed by 7 bases and V by 4 bases; bases with no gene match: 12. The CDR3 runs 15 residues. The DNA for the CDR3 is TGTGCCATCAGTGGACCGGGACAGGAGGAAACGGAGCAGTACTTC. As protein: CAISGPGQEETEQYF.

V and J are TRBV10-2 and TRBJ2-5; 8 bases line up with TRBD1. The CDR3 covers 15 residues. In germline, CDR1 is WSHSY, CDR2 SAAADI. Germline trimming cut 5 bases from V and 5 bases from J; bases unmatched to any gene: 10. The CDR3 DNA is TGCGCCAGCAGTAGGCCGAACAGGGGGGAGGAGACCCAGTACTTC. This gives the protein CASSRPNRGEETQYF.

The gene calls are TRBV28 and TRBJ1-2, with D maybe TRBD1 (5 bases). This CDR3 region has 15 residues. Germline V CDR1 and CDR2: MDHEN, SYDVKM. Trimming cost V 3 bases and J 4 bases, with 15 bases left between them. The CDR3 sequence: CASSLKDSRVYGYTF. The CDR3 DNA follows: TGTGCCAGCAGTTTGAAAGACAGCCGTGTCTATGGCTACACCTTC.

This clone was found a few times. The rearrangement uses TRBV10-1 and TRBJ2-7; no reliable D call. V was pared by 5 bases and J by 5 bases, with 4 bases between. The CDR3 loop spans 10 amino acids. In germline, CDR1 is WNHNN, CDR2 SYGVQD (reference sequence). CDR3 nucleotide sequence: TGCGCCAGCAGTAACCACGAGCAGTACTTC. This encodes CASSNHEQYF.

This clone was observed a single time. The genes are TRBV5-6 and TRBJ1-1, with TRBD1 as a possible D gene (5 bases). This CDR3 has 12 residues. Trimming left V 0 bases short and J 7 bases short, with 7 bases between. From germline, CDR1 is SGHDT and CDR2 YYEEEE. Here the CDR3 reads CASSLGGFEAFF. The DNA of the CDR3 is TGTGCCAGCAGCTTGGGGGGCTTTGAAGCTTTCTTT.

This chain joins TRBV19 and TRBJ1-1; D gene ambiguous. The CDR3 spans 14 residues. Trimming took 6 bases from V and 0 from J, leaving 11 bases between them. Germline values: CDR1 LNHDA, CDR2 SQIVND (reference sequence). The CDR3 loop is CASREEIMNTEAFF. As DNA, the CDR3 is TGTGCCAGTAGGGAAGAGATAATGAACACTGAAGCTTTCTTT.

This chain links TRBV18 with TRBJ2-3; 13 bases agree with TRBD2. Per the germline V gene, CDR1 is KGHSH and CDR2 is LQKENI. J was trimmed by 2 bases and V by 0 bases; bases with no gene match: 8. There are 19 residues in the CDR3. The CDR3 coding sequence is TGTGCCAGCTCACCACCACGTGGACTAGCGGGAGTGGACACAGATACGCAGTATTTT. Translation: CASSPPRGLAGVDTDTQYF.

This clone showed up just once. The chain uses TRBV7-6 and TRBJ1-3, with D uncertain. Trimming took 0 bases from V and 3 from J, leaving 21 bases between them. This CDR3 contains 19 residues. Germline CDR1 and CDR2: SGHVS and FNYEAQ. The CDR3 DNA follows: TGTGCCAGCAGCTTAGCCCCGGGCGAGGGATTAGATTTTGGAAACACCATATATTTT. Its translation is CASSLAPGEGLDFGNTIYF.

This chain joins TRBV6-1 and TRBJ2-7, with unresolved D. Germline loops: CDR1 MNHNS, CDR2 SASEGT. V lost 7 bases, J lost 8 bases, and 6 bases lay in between. CDR3 length: 9 residues. CDR3 protein: CASNVKQYF. CDR3 bases: TGTGCCAGCAATGTCAAGCAGTACTTC.

The chain carries TRBV28 and TRBJ1-2; D is perhaps TRBD1 (6 bases). V lost 2 bases, J lost 2 bases, and 18 bases lay in between. The CDR3 has 17 residues. Germline V lookup: CDR1 MDHEN, CDR2 SYDVKM. The CDR3 nucleotides read TGTGCCAGCAGTTTAGGGGACACCGCCTCCTGGAACTATGGCTACACCTTC. Its protein product is CASSLGDTASWNYGYTF.

V usage is TRBV7-9 and J usage is TRBJ2-3; TRBD2 aligns across 12 bases. In germline, CDR1 is SEHNR, CDR2 FQNEAQ (reference sequence). The V and J ends lost 5 bases and 5 bases, in that order; junction bases with no gene match: 11. The CDR3 is made up of 17 amino acids. The CDR3 reads CASSLYRLAGDEDTQYF. For the CDR3, the DNA is TGTGCCAGCAGCCTATATCGACTAGCGGGAGACGAAGATACGCAGTATTTT.

The chain combines TRBV5-4 with TRBJ1-2; weak D call: TRBD1 (5 bases). Looked up from germline, CDR1 is SGHNT and CDR2 is YYREEE (reference sequence). The CDR3 length is 12 residues. V was shortened by 7 bases and J by 1 base, with 8 bases between the two germline ends. CDR3 coding DNA: TGTGCCAGCCGCGGGGGTAACTATGGCTACACCTTC. Translating gives CASRGGNYGYTF.

The chain couples TRBV19 to TRBJ1-1; the D is unclear. V dropped 5 bases and J dropped 7 bases, with 14 bases sitting between them. The length of the CDR3 is 13 residues. The germline V gene has CDR1 LNHDA and CDR2 SQIVND (reference sequence). The CDR3 sequence is CASSGLGRNEAFF. The CDR3 bases are TGTGCCAGTAGTGGTCTCGGACGCAATGAAGCTTTCTTT.

V and J are TRBV9 and TRBJ1-1, with 7 bases fitting TRBD1. This CDR3 comprises 14 residues. The junction had 11 bases not matched to a gene; V was cut back by 4 bases and J by 8 bases. The germline CDR1 and CDR2 sequences are SGDLS and YYNGEE. DNA of the CDR3: TGTGCCAGCAGCCTCCTTGACAGGGCGGAAGAAGCTTTCTTT. This encodes CASSLLDRAEEAFF.

The CDR3 spells CASSQEGGAEQYF. Here the CDR3 DNA reads TGTGCCAGCAGCCAGGAAGGGGGCGCGGAGCAGTACTTC. The chain carries TRBV7-9 and TRBJ2-7; 7 bases align to TRBD1. Trimming took 5 bases from V and 7 from J; bases not matched to a gene: 8. The CDR3 loop spans 13 amino acids. From germline, CDR1 is SEHNR and CDR2 FQNEAQ (reference sequence).

The chain employs TRBV10-1 and TRBJ2-1; 7 bases agree with TRBD2. Germline CDR1 is WNHNN and CDR2 is SYGVQD (reference sequence). J was trimmed by 7 bases and V by 8 bases; bases with no gene match: 2. The CDR3 loop spans 11 amino acids. CDR3 sequence (DNA): TGCGCCAGCGGGGAGGGGAATGAGCAGTTCTTC. It encodes CASGEGNEQFF.

A few counts support this clone. This chain links TRBV28 with TRBJ1-2; unclear D gene. CDR1 and CDR2 from the germline V gene are MDHEN and SYDVKM. The CDR3 is made up of 12 amino acids. V shed 4 bases and J shed 2 bases, with 5 bases lying between them. The CDR3 region is CASSSGNYGYTF. CDR3 nucleotides: TGTGCCAGCAGTTCGGGGAACTATGGCTACACCTTC.

About this clone: The junction departs from the called germline gene at one end, perhaps through a read error. The chain is built from TRBV13 and TRBJ2-7; D uncertain. The CDR3 contains 14 residues. The germline V gene encodes CDR1 PRHDT and CDR2 FYEKMQ (reference sequence). The CDR3 DNA reads as TGTGCCAGCAGCCTAGGCCGTCTGAGTTACGAGCAGTACTTC. Translated: CASSLGRLSYEQYF.

This clone was seen a single time. This rearrangement joins TRBV13 to TRBJ2-5; the match to TRBD1 covers 11 bases. With the DNA end fitting TRBJ2-7 better, the J assignment may be wrong. Per the germline V gene, CDR1 is PRHDT and CDR2 is FYEKMQ (reference sequence). The CDR3 sequence is 15 residues long. The DNA of the CDR3 is TGTGCCAGCAGCTTAGGCGGGACAGGGGGCTACGAGCAGTACTTC. Its protein product is CASSLGGTGGYEQYF.

This clone showed up just once. The chain carries TRBV6-5 and TRBJ2-7; no clear D. The CDR3 spans 13 residues. The ends were cut back, 2 bases at V and 6 bases at J, with 11 bases in the middle. Looked up from germline, CDR1 is MNHEY and CDR2 is SVGAGI. CDR3 sequence: CASSYAYGPEQYF. The CDR3, as DNA: TGTGCCAGCAGTTACGCGTATGGGCCCGAGCAGTACTTC.